These 3 T cell receptor beta chains were all obtained from the same sample, sequenced in a study of T cells in narcolepsy. Measured with immunoSEQ multiplex PCR; TCRdb has only the in-frame clones, and not every one. The data hold more than 30,000 clones, with around 83% observed a single time. The specimen was CD45RA- memory CD4+ T cells from PBMCs. These receptor sequences come from a human donor with narcolepsy.

This clone was seen just once. The V gene is TRBV5-6, the J gene TRBJ2-5, with D possibly matching TRBD2 (6 bases). CDR1 SGHDT and CDR2 YYEEEE come from the germline V gene. CDR3 length equals 16 residues. The V end was cut by 4 bases, the J end by 0 bases, with 16 bases between. CDR3 coding DNA: TGTGCCAGCAGCCCTGCTTCCAGCGGGTACCAAGAGACCCAGTACTTC. Translated, it gives CASSPASSGYQETQYF.

Only one count was recorded for this clone. This sequence joins TRBV21-1 and TRBJ2-3. TRBV21-1 counts as a pseudogene. The CDR3 sequence is 16 residues long. The CDR3 sequence: CASSTHRGSTTDTQYF. The CDR3 bases are TGTGCCAGCAGCACACACCGGGGCTCCACCACAGATACGCAGTATTTT.

The V gene is TRBV7-2, the J gene TRBJ2-5; D may be TRBD2 (5 bases). Looked up from germline, CDR1 is SGHTA and CDR2 is FQGNSA. V was clipped by 5 bases and J by 11 bases, with 15 bases between them. This CDR3 comprises 12 residues. The DNA for the CDR3 is TGTGCCAGCAGCGCAATTTCCTGGGAGCAGTACTTC. It codes for CASSAISWEQYF. The whole variable domain, filled in from reference TRBV7-2 and TRBJ2-5, reads GAGVSQSPSNKVTEKGKDVELRCDPISGHTALYWYRQSLGQGLEFLIYFQGNSAPDKSGLPSDRFSAERTGGSVSTLTIQRTQQEDSAVYLCASSAISWEQYFGPGTRLLVL.